The entry below describes one TCR beta chain. The antigen is undetermined. The data belong to a study of long-term antiretroviral therapy in people with HIV. The run of the v3.0 immunoSEQ assay was at survey level. Target depth was 40,000-50,000 T-cell genomes per sample. Some clones are missing from TCRdb's copy, which holds only in-frame ones; the method was immunoSEQ multiplex PCR. The sample yields 30,000 to 40,000 clones, over 70% seen once. Each HIV participant was treated in the United States. The CDR3 spans 15 residues. V lost 0 bases to trimming and J lost 4 bases, with 10 bases between them. CDR1 is SGHAT and CDR2 is FQNNGV in the germline V gene. Notes on the study in general: Post-treatment diversity went higher with ART but stayed below transplant donor controls. Comparison with controls showed narrower CDR3 length ranges in HIV repertoires.

This sequence originates from a woman between 45 and 60 years old with HIV. This specimen was unsorted PBMCs, taken 3.1 years after starting antiretroviral therapy. The genes are TRBV11-2 and TRBJ1-5; D not resolved. CDR3 sequence reads: CASSLDGKGNQPQHF. The CDR3 coding sequence is TGTGCCAGCAGCTTAGACGGCAAAGGGAATCAGCCCCAGCATTTT.